This T cell receptor (beta chain) was documented in a study of blood T cells in healthy people across ages. Study-wide results and caveats: Long-lived and aged donors differed, with more naive CD4+ cells and higher diversity in the long-lived. A roughly linear fall in TCR beta diversity per million T cells was seen with increasing age.

A J-beta primer mix and a sample-barcoded 5' primer were used in a second PCR of roughly 7 to 12 cycles. TCRdb reanalysed the 5' RACE reads using MiXCR and keeps one entry per CDR3 protein. The table has around 850,000 distinct CDR3 sequences, about 36% seen once. Germline CDR1 and CDR2: SNHLY and FYNNEI. This CDR3 spans 16 amino acids. V dropped 6 bases and J dropped 3; count of bases not matched to a gene: 9. This clonotype was observed a few times. Its antigen is as yet unknown. V usage is TRBV2 and J usage is TRBJ2-3, with 10 bases fitting TRBD2. The clonotype was recovered from a man aged 18 to 30 in good health. Source material: blood. In DNA form, the CDR3 reads TGTGCCAGCAGCTTGAGCGGGGGGGCCAAAACAGATACGCAGTATTTT. Translation gives CASSLSGGAKTDTQYF. The full variable domain, rest sourced from reference TRBV2 and TRBJ2-3, is EPEVTQTPSHQVTQMGQEVILRCVPISNHLYFYWYRQILGQKVEFLVSFYNNEISEKSEIFDDQFSVERPDGSNFTLKIRSTKLEDSAMYFCASSLSGGAKTDTQYFGPGTRLTVL.